The 9 T cell receptor beta chains presented below share a single source sample, sequenced in a study of T cell responses to AZD1222 COVID-19 vaccine. Measured with immunoSEQ multiplex PCR; TCRdb has only the in-frame clones, and not every one. The table has 85,000 to 100,000 clones, more than 90% seen once; the top ten hold roughly 12%. The specimen was peripheral blood, collected on day 0 of AZD1222 vaccination. All receptors come from an adult in good health.

The chain has TRBV4-2 and TRBJ1-2, with TRBD1 identical over 7 bases. V gave up 1 base and J gave up 4 bases; unmatched junction bases: 9. This CDR3 comprises 16 residues. The V gene's germline CDR1 is LGHNA and CDR2 YNFKEQ. CDR3 sequence: CASSQGDTGTVYGYTF. Written as DNA, the CDR3 is TGTGCCAGCAGCCAAGGTGATACCGGGACAGTCTATGGCTACACCTTC.

The chain couples TRBV2 to TRBJ2-5; 7 positions match TRBD2. This CDR3 region has 14 residues. V shed 6 bases and J 4 bases; nucleotides not matched to a gene: 8. Germline loops: CDR1 SNHLY, CDR2 FYNNEI. The CDR3 protein is CASSYGEGAETQYF. DNA for the CDR3: TGTGCCAGCAGCTACGGGGAGGGAGCAGAGACCCAGTACTTC.

The genes are TRBV4-1 and TRBJ1-1; D is unclear. This CDR3 region has 13 residues. The V gene's germline CDR1 is MGHRA and CDR2 YSYEKL. The V gene lost 1 base and the J gene lost 3 bases, with 6 bases spanning the gap. The CDR3 DNA reads as TGCGCCAGCAGCCAAGTTGTGGACACTGAAGCTTTCTTT. As protein: CASSQVVDTEAFF.

V is TRBV5-5 and J is TRBJ1-2; D might be TRBD1 (5 bases). This CDR3 is built from 13 residues. The germline V gene encodes CDR1 SGHKS and CDR2 YYEKEE (reference sequence). V lost 2 bases to trimming and J lost 6 bases, with 11 bases between them. This chain's CDR3 is CASSFAGSHGYTF. CDR3 bases: TGTGCCAGCAGCTTCGCAGGGTCGCATGGCTACACCTTC.

The chain uses TRBV18 and TRBJ1-4; 9 bases are a match to TRBD1. Germline assignment: CDR1 KGHSH and CDR2 LQKENI. Trimming removed 3 bases from V and 4 bases from J; junction bases left unmatched: 0. This CDR3 spans 14 amino acids. The CDR3 sequence is CASSPGQGNEKLFF. The CDR3 DNA reads as TGTGCCAGCTCACCGGGACAGGGTAATGAAAAACTGTTTTTT.

This chain connects TRBV6-5 to TRBJ2-7; D call uncertain. CDR3 length: 14 residues. Trimming pared 6 bases from V and 3 bases from J, leaving 15 bases between. Per the germline V gene, CDR1 is MNHEY and CDR2 is SVGAGI. The CDR3 region has the DNA TGTGCCAGCAGCAGGAGAGAAGGGAACTACGAGCAGTACTTC. The encoded protein is CASSRREGNYEQYF.

The V and J genes are TRBV3-1 (or the pseudogene TRBV3-2) and TRBJ1-1, with D uncertain. This CDR3 is built from 13 residues. Per germline, CDR1 LGHDT and CDR2 YNNKEL (reference sequence). V shed 1 base and J shed 4 bases, with 7 bases lying between them. This CDR3 reads CASSQVEGTEAFF. Here the CDR3 DNA reads TGTGCCAGCAGCCAAGTTGAGGGCACTGAAGCTTTCTTT.

The chain is built from TRBV18 and TRBJ1-3; D is possibly TRBD1 (5 bases). Germline V CDR1 and CDR2: KGHSH, LQKENI. With 3 bases removed from V and 6 bases from J, the gap between germline ends came to 15 bases. The CDR3 is 15 residues long. CDR3 sequence reads: CASSPVGPKPNTIYF. Here the CDR3 DNA reads TGTGCCAGCTCACCCGTGGGACCTAAGCCAAACACCATATATTTT.

The chain carries TRBV5-6 and TRBJ2-1; 10 bases map to TRBD2. Germline trimming cut 0 bases from V and 9 bases from J; bases unmatched to any gene: 12. The germline V gene has CDR1 SGHDT and CDR2 YYEEEE. This CDR3 is 17 amino acids long. CDR3 coding DNA: TGTGCCAGCAGCTTGGATTCAGCGGGAGGGCCGAACAGTGAGCAGTTCTTC. Protein: CASSLDSAGGPNSEQFF.